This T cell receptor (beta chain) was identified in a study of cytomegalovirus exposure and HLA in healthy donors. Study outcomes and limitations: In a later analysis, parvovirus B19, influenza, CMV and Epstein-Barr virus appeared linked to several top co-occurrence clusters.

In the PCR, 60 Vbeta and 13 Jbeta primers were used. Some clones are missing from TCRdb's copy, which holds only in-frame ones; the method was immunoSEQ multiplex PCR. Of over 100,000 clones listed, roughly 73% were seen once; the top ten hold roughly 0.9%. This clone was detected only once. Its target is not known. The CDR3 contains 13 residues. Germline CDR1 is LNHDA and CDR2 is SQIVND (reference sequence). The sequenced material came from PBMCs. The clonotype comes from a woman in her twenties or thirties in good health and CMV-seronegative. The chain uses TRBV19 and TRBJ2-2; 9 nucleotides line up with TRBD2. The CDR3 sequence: CVAGAYGGGELFF. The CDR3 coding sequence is TGTGTAGCGGGGGCCTATGGGGGCGGGGAGCTGTTTTTT. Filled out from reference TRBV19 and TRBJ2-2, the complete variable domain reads DGGITQSPKYLFRKEGQNVTLSCEQNLNHDAMYWYRQDPGQGLRLIYYSQIVNDFQKGDIAEGYSVSREKKESFPLTVTSAQKNPTAFYLCVAGAYGGGELFFGEGSRLTVL.